This TCR beta chain was recovered during a study of post-analysis software for immune sequencing data. Study findings and constraints: Samples prepared in the same batch strongly co-clustered by F measure. People with multiple sclerosis had a significantly lower normalized Chao1 diversity than controls did.

Regarding this clonotype: Antigen unknown.

Germline CDR1 and CDR2: MNHEY and SVGAGI. Trimming stripped 6 bases from V and 0 bases from J, with 14 bases between. The CDR3 consists of 15 residues. cDNA libraries for TCR beta contained unique molecular identifiers. Approximately 500,000 cDNA molecules were obtained from 1 to 10 million T cells. TCRdb reprocessed the PCR reads via MiXCR and lists one record per CDR3 protein. The sample carries 150,000 to 200,000 distinct CDR3 sequences, 30% to 45% recorded once. V and J are TRBV6-5 and TRBJ1-2; a possible D gene is TRBD1 (6 bases). This receptor was taken from a girl between 10 and 17 years old with multiple sclerosis. Specimen: blood, collected after autologous hematopoietic stem cell transplantation. This CDR3 is CASRRRGQSNYGYTF. DNA of the CDR3: TGTGCCAGCAGGCGACGGGGGCAGTCTAACTATGGCTACACCTTC.